One and the same sample provided the 2 T cell receptor beta chains below, sequenced in a study of shared clonotypes between healthy human individuals. Some clones are missing from TCRdb's copy, which holds only in-frame ones; the method was immunoSEQ multiplex PCR. This sample has around 2.1 million clones; about 92% occur once, and the top ten carry roughly 1.8%. Selected positively for CCR7 and CD45RO-negative, naive CD8 cells excluded terminally differentiated effector memory CD45RA+ cells. Sample: naive CD8+ T cells from PBMCs. These receptors came from a man between 18 and 35 years old in good health. Some clones in this sample may be carry-over from other donors' samples.

J is TRBJ2-7 and V is TRBV28, with 7 positions matching TRBD1. The V and J ends lost 6 bases and 2 bases, in that order; junction bases with no gene match: 13. Germline values: CDR1 MDHEN, CDR2 SYDVKM. The CDR3 spans 16 residues. The CDR3 loop reads CASRSRPGQFPYEQYF. In DNA form, the CDR3 reads TGTGCCAGCAGATCAAGACCGGGACAGTTTCCCTACGAGCAGTACTTC.

This clone has just a few counts. Other DNA variants within this sample encode the same CDR3. The rearrangement joins TRBV6-5 to TRBJ1-1, with D uncertain. CDR3 length equals 13 residues. With 2 bases removed from V and 0 bases from J, the gap between germline ends came to 4 bases. The germline CDR1 and CDR2 sequences are MNHEY and SVGAGI. The CDR3 reads CASSYGMNTEAFF. CDR3 DNA sequence: TGTGCCAGCAGTTACGGTATGAACACTGAAGCTTTCTTT.